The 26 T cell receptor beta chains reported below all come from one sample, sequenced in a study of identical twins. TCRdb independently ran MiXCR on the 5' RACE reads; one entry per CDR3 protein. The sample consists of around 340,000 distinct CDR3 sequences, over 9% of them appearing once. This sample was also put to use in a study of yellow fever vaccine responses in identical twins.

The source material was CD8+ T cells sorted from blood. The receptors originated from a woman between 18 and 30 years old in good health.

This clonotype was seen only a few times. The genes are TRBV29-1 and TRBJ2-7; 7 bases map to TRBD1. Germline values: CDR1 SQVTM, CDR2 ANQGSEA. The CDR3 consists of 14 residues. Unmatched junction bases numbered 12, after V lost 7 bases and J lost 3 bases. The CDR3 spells CSADFLGGCYEQYV. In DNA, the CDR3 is TGCAGCGCGGACTTCCTAGGGGGCTGCTACGAGCAGTACGTC.

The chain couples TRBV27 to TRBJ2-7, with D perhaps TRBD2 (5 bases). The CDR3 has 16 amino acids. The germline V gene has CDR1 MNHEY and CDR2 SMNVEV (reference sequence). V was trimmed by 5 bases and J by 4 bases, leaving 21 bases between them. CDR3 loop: CASSPAGNLRRYEQYV. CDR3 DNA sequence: TGTGCCAGCAGTCCGGCGGGCAACCTAAGGAGGTACGAGCAGTACGTC.

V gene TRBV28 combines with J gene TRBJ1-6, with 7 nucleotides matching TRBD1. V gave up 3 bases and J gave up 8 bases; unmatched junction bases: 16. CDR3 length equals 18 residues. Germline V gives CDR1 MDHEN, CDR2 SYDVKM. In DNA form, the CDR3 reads TGTGCCAGCAGTTTTTACAGGGGTTCCAAAGGTGTTCATTCACCCCTCCACTTT. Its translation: CASSFYRGSKGVHSPLHF.

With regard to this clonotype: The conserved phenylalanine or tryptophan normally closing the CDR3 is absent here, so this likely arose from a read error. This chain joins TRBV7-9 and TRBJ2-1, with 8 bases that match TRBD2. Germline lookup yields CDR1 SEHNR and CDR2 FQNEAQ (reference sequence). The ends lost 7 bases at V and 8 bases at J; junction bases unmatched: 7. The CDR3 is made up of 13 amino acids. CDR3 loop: CASKAGGSDEQFS. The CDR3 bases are TGTGCCAGCAAGGCGGGAGGTAGCGATGAGCAGTTCTCC.

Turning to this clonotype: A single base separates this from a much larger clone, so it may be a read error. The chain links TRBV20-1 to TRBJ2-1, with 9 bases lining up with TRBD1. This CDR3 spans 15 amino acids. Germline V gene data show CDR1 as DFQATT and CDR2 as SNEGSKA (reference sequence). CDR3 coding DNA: TGCTGTGCTAGACACCGGGACAGGGACTACAATGAGCAGTTCTTC. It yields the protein CCARHRDRDYNEQFF.

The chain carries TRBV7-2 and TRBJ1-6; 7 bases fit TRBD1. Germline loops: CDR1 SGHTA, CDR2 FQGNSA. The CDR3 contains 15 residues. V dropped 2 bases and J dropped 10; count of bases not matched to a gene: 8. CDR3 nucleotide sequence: TGTGCCAGCAGCTTACTTGAGGGGGCGCGCTCACCCCTCCACTTT. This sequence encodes CASSLLEGARSPLHF.

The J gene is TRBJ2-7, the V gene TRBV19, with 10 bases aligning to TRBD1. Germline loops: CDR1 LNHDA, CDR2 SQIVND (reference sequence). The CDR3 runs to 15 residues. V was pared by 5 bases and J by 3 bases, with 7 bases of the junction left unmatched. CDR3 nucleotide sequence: TGTGCCAGTAGTGCCGGGACAGGGGTTCGCTACGAGCAGTACTTC. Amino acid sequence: CASSAGTGVRYEQYF.

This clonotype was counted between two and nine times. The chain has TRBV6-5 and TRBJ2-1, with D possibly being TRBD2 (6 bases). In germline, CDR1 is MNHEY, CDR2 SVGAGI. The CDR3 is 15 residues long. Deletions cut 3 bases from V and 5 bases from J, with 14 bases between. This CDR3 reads CASSYGAGRNNEQFF. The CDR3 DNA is TGTGCCAGCAGTTATGGGGCGGGGAGAAACAATGAGCAGTTCTTC.

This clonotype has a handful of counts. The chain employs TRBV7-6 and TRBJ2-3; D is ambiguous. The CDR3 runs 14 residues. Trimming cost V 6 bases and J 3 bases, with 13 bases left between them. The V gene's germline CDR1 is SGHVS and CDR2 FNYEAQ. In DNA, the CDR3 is TGTGCCAGCAGTCCCGACGATATGACAGATACGCAGTATTTT. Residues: CASSPDDMTDTQYF.

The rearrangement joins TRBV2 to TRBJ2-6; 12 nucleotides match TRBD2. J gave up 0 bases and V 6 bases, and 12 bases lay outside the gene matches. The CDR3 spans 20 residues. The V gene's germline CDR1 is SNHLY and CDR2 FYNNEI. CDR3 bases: TGTGCCAGCAGCTCATCTAGCGGGAGGGCCCCTGGCTCTGGGGCCAACGTCCTGACTTTC. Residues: CASSSSSGRAPGSGANVLTF.

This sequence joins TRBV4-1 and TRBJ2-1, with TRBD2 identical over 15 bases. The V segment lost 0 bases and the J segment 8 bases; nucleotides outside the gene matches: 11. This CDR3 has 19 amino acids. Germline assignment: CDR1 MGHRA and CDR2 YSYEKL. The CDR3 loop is CASSQDRWGTSGGIDEQFF. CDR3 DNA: TGCGCCAGCAGCCAAGATAGGTGGGGGACTAGCGGGGGGATCGATGAGCAGTTCTTC.

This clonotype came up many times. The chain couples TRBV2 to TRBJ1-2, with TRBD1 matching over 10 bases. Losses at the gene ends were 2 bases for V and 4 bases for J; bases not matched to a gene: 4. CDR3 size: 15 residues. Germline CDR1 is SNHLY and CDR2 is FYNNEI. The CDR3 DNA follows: TGTGCCAGCAGTGAAATCGACAGGGGGCCCTATGGCTACACCTTC. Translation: CASSEIDRGPYGYTF.

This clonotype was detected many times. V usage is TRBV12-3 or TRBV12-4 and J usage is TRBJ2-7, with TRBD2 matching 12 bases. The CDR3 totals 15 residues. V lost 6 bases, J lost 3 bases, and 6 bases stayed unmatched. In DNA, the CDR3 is TGTGCCAGCAGCACGACTAGCGGGGGATTCTACGAGCAGTACTTC. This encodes CASSTTSGGFYEQYF.

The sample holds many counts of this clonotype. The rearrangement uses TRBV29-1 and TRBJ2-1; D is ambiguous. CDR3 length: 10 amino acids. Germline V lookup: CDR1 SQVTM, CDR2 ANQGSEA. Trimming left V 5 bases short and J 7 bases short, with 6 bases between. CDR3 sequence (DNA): TGCAGCGTTTTGGCAAATGAGCAGTTCTTC. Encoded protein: CSVLANEQFF.

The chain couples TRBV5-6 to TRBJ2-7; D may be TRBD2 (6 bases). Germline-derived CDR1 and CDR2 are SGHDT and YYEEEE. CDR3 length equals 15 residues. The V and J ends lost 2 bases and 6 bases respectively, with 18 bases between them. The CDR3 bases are TGTGCCAGCAGCTTTGACGCGGGATTAGCTTCCGAGCAGTACTTC. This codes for CASSFDAGLASEQYF.

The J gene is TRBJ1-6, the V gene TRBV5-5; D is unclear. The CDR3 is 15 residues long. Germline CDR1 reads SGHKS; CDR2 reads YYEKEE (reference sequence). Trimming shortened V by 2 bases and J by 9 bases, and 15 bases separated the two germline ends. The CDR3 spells CASSLDTGRASPLHF. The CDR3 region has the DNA TGTGCCAGCAGCTTAGATACGGGCCGGGCTTCACCCCTCCACTTT.

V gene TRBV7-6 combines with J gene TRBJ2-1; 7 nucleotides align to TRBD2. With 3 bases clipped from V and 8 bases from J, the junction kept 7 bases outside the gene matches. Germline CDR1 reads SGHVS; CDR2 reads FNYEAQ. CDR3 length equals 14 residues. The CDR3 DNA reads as TGTGCCAGCAGCTTTGCTGGGGGGGGGGATGAGCAGTTCTTC. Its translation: CASSFAGGGDEQFF.

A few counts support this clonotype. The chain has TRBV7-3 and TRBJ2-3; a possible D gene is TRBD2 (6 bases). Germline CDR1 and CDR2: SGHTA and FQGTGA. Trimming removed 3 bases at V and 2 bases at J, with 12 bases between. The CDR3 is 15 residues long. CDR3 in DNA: TGTGCCAGCAGCTTTGCGGGGAGCTACACAGATACGCAGTATTTT. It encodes CASSFAGSYTDTQYF.

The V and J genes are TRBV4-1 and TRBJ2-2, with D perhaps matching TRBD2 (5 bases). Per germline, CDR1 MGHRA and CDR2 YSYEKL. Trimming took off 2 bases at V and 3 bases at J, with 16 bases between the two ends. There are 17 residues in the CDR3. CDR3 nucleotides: TGCGCCAGCAGCCAACAAGGTACCCCCGGGGACACCGGGGAGCTGTTTTTT. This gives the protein CASSQQGTPGDTGELFF.

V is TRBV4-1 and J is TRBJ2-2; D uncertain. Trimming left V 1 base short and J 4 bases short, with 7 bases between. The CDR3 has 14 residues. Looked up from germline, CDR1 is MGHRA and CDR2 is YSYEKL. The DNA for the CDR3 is TGCGCCAGCAGCCAAGGAATGTTCACCGGGGAGCTGTTTTTT. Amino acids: CASSQGMFTGELFF.

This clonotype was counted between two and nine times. DNA for the CDR3: TGTGCCAGCAGCCAAGAAAGCACCCTGGGCCAGTTCTTC. Protein product: CASSQESTLGQFF. The chain recombines TRBV3-1 with TRBJ2-1, with D unresolved. V was cut by 0 bases and J by 13 bases, with 13 bases left in between. CDR1 and CDR2 (germline): LGHDT, YNNKEL (reference sequence). CDR3 size: 13 residues.

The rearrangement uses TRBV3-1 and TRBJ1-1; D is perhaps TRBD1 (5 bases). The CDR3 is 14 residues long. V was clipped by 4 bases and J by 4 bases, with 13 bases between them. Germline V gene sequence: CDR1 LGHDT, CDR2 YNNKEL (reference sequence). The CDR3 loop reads CASSPVGQGTEAFF. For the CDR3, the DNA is TGTGCCAGCAGCCCGGTTGGGCAGGGCACTGAAGCTTTCTTT.

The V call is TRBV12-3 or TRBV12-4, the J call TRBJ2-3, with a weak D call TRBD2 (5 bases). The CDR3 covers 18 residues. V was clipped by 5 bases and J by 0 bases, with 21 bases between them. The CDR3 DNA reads TGTGCCAGCAGTCGCACCGGGAACTCAAGGGTTAGCACAGATACGCAGTATTTT. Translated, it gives CASSRTGNSRVSTDTQYF.

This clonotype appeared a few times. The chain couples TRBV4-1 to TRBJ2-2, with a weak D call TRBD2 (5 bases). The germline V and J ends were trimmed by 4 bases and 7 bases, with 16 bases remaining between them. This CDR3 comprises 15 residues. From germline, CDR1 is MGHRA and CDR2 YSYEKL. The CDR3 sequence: CASSPPYSEGGELFF. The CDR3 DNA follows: TGCGCCAGCAGCCCCCCCTACAGCGAGGGCGGGGAGCTGTTTTTT.

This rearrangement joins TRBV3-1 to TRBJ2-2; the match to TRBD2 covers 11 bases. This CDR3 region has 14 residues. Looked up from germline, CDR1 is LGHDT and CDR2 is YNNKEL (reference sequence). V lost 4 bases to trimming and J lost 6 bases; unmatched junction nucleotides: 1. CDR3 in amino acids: CASSPGLAAGELFF. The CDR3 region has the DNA TGTGCCAGCAGCCCGGGACTAGCGGCCGGGGAGCTGTTTTTT.

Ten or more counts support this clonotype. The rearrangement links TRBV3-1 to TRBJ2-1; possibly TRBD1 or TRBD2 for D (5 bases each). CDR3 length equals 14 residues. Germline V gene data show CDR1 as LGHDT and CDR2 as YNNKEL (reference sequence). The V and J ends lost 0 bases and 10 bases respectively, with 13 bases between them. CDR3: CASSQDSGLFEQFF. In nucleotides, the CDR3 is TGTGCCAGCAGCCAAGACTCGGGGCTCTTCGAGCAGTTCTTC.